The 21 T cell receptor beta chains given below trace back to one sample, sequenced in a study of response to subunit inactivated influenza vaccine. TCRdb independently ran MiXCR on the RT-PCR reads; one entry per CDR3 protein. The table has more than 150,000 distinct CDR3 sequences, around 9% seen once. The sample here was non-naive T cells sorted from PBMCs, taken on the day of vaccination. The receptor set was obtained from a man aged 45 to 65 who received an inactivated influenza vaccine.

This clonotype was recorded many times. The genes are TRBV20-1 and TRBJ1-5; D not certain. The V gene's germline CDR1 is DFQATT and CDR2 SNEGSKA (reference sequence). The V and J ends lost 3 bases and 4 bases respectively, with 10 bases between them. There are 13 residues in the CDR3. The CDR3 sequence: CSASSGGNQPQHF. The CDR3 DNA reads as TGCAGTGCTAGTTCAGGAGGAAATCAGCCCCAGCATTTT.

This clonotype has a handful of counts. The CDR3 here is CASSRGTGAGSYNSPLHF. The CDR3 nucleotides are TGTGCCAGCAGCCGGGGGACAGGGGCGGGCTCCTATAATTCACCCCTCCACTTT. The rearrangement links TRBV27 to TRBJ1-6; 10 bases fit TRBD1. With V trimmed by 6 bases and J by 0 bases, 8 bases remained unmatched. CDR1 is MNHEY and CDR2 is SMNVEV in the germline V gene (reference sequence). The CDR3 length is 18 residues.

The V call is TRBV20-1, the J call TRBJ2-1; D is tentatively TRBD1 or TRBD2 (6 bases each). Trimming took 3 bases from V and 8 from J, leaving 14 bases between them. In germline, CDR1 is DFQATT, CDR2 SNEGSKA (reference sequence). This CDR3 contains 13 residues. DNA of the CDR3: TGCAGTGCTAGGGGACTCAGGACAGATGAGCAGTTCTTC. Translating gives CSARGLRTDEQFF.

This clonotype has a handful of counts. The CDR3 protein is CASSQDQGMRSPLHF. The CDR3 nucleotides read TGCGCCAGCAGCCAAGATCAGGGGATGAGGTCACCCCTCCACTTT. This rearrangement joins TRBV4-1 to TRBJ1-6; tentatively, D is TRBD1 (6 bases). CDR3 length: 15 residues. Per the germline V gene, CDR1 is MGHRA and CDR2 is YSYEKL. V dropped 0 bases and J dropped 10 bases, with 13 bases sitting between them.

J is TRBJ1-6 and V is TRBV3-1; 9 bases match TRBD1. Germline V lookup: CDR1 LGHDT, CDR2 YNNKEL (reference sequence). The CDR3 is 17 amino acids. V was clipped by 2 bases and J by 0 bases; unmatched bases: 2. The CDR3 sequence: CASSQTGGRSYNSPLHF. The DNA for the CDR3 is TGTGCCAGCAGCCAAACAGGGGGCCGCTCCTATAATTCACCCCTCCACTTT.

J is TRBJ2-7 and V is TRBV5-6; D might be TRBD2 (6 bases). The V gene lost 6 bases and the J gene lost 4 bases, with 20 bases spanning the gap. The germline gives CDR1 SGHDT, CDR2 YYEEEE. The CDR3 loop spans 15 amino acids. This CDR3 reads CASNMAGGVIYEQYF. In nucleotides, the CDR3 is TGTGCCAGCAACATGGCGGGCGGGGTTATTTACGAGCAGTACTTC.

This clonotype was counted between two and nine times. The chain carries TRBV12-3 or TRBV12-4 and TRBJ2-3, with a weak D call TRBD1 (5 bases). V dropped 5 bases and J dropped 4 bases, with 19 bases sitting between them. This CDR3 is 16 amino acids long. The CDR3: CASSPVRDPYADTQYF. For the CDR3, the DNA is TGTGCCAGCAGTCCCGTCAGGGATCCCTACGCAGATACGCAGTATTTT.

The rearrangement uses TRBV2 and TRBJ2-3; perhaps TRBD2 as D (6 bases). This CDR3 spans 14 amino acids. V lost 4 bases and J 1 base, leaving 9 bases between the germline ends. Germline values: CDR1 SNHLY, CDR2 FYNNEI. The CDR3 DNA is TGTGCCAGCAGTGGCGGGGCACGCACAGATACGCAGTATTTT. Protein: CASSGGARTDTQYF.

This clonotype was recorded a few times. The germline gene is not matched at one end of the junction; a read error may be the cause. The chain recombines TRBV12-3 or TRBV12-4 with TRBJ2-6, with no clear D. The CDR3 extends over 19 amino acids. The CDR3 coding sequence is TGTGCCATCAGTTTATTACATCTATGGTCTGGGGCTGGGGCCAACGTCCTGACTTTC. Residues: CAISLLHLWSGAGANVLTF.

This chain connects TRBV15 to TRBJ1-5; D gene ambiguous. This CDR3 contains 15 residues. Germline V CDR1 and CDR2: LNHNV, YYDKDF (reference sequence). Trimming removed 0 bases from V and 3 bases from J, with 9 bases in between. The CDR3 loop reads CATSRDPGYNQPQHF. The CDR3, as DNA: TGTGCCACCAGCAGAGATCCAGGTTACAATCAGCCCCAGCATTTT.

The V gene is TRBV11-2, the J gene TRBJ2-5, with D tentatively TRBD1 (5 bases). Deletions cut 0 bases from V and 5 bases from J, with 16 bases between. This CDR3 contains 16 residues. The V gene's germline CDR1 is SGHAT and CDR2 FQNNGV. The CDR3 protein is CASSLDRRGSWETQYF. The CDR3 DNA sequence: TGTGCCAGCAGCTTAGATCGAAGGGGCAGCTGGGAGACCCAGTACTTC.

This clonotype turned up a few times. The gene calls are TRBV21-1 and TRBJ2-1. TRBV21-1 is designated a pseudogene. The CDR3 covers 16 residues. This CDR3 is CASSKSGGDSYNEQFF. CDR3 DNA: TGTGCCAGCAGCAAATCCGGCGGGGACTCCTACAATGAGCAGTTCTTC.

The chain links TRBV12-3 or TRBV12-4 to TRBJ2-1; D is ambiguous. Between the trimmed V and J ends, which lost 11 bases and 0 bases, there was a span of 26 bases. This CDR3 is built from 18 residues. CDR3 bases: TGTGCCTTCTGTTTAGACCGAACTAACCCTTTCTCCTACAATGAGCAGTTCTTC. Translation gives CAFCLDRTNPFSYNEQFF.

The sample holds many counts of this clonotype. The rearrangement uses TRBV6-2 or TRBV6-3 and TRBJ2-1, with 8 bases aligning to TRBD2. Germline V gene data show CDR1 as MNHEY and CDR2 as SVGEGT. The CDR3 extends over 18 amino acids. The V gene end was trimmed by 6 bases and the J gene end by 4 bases; junction bases not matched to a gene: 17. This chain's CDR3 is CASSNDGTGGRAYNEQFF. The CDR3 DNA reads as TGTGCCAGCAGCAATGATGGTACGGGGGGGCGTGCTTACAATGAGCAGTTCTTC.

Only a few counts were recorded for this clonotype. The V gene is TRBV5-1, the J gene TRBJ1-1, with D possibly TRBD1 on 6 matching bases. Trimming stripped 1 base from V and 4 bases from J, with 14 bases between. The germline V gene has CDR1 SGHRS and CDR2 YFSETQ. The CDR3 length is 15 residues. In nucleotides, the CDR3 is TGCGCCAGCAGCTTGATATCCAGGGGTTTCACTGAAGCTTTCTTT. Translation: CASSLISRGFTEAFF. Filled out from reference TRBV5-1 and TRBJ1-1, the complete variable domain reads KAGVTQTPRYLIKTRGQQVTLSCSPISGHRSVSWYQQTPGQGLQFLFEYFSETQRNKGNFPGRFSGRQFSNSRSEMNVSTLELGDSALYLCASSLISRGFTEAFFGQGTRLTVV.

The chain recombines TRBV6-1 with TRBJ1-6; TRBD1 might be the D (5 bases). This CDR3 comprises 14 residues. Trimming removed 6 bases from V and 6 bases from J, with 12 bases in between. CDR1 and CDR2 from the germline V gene are MNHNS and SASEGT. In DNA form, the CDR3 reads TGTGCCAGCAGCTTCATAGGGGCTAATTCACCCCTCCACTTT. Encoded protein: CASSFIGANSPLHF.

This clonotype occurred once. This chain uses TRBV10-3 with TRBJ1-5; D perhaps matches TRBD1 (6 bases). The V end was cut by 3 bases, the J end by 0 bases, with 15 bases between. Per the germline V gene, CDR1 is ENHRY and CDR2 is SYGVKD. The CDR3 sequence is 17 residues long. The CDR3 coding sequence is TGTGCCATCAGTGAATTTGGGGCAGGGGCTAGCAATCAGCCCCAGCATTTT. Translating gives CAISEFGAGASNQPQHF.

The chain has TRBV27 and TRBJ2-1, with TRBD2 identical over 7 bases. The CDR3 covers 15 residues. The germline gives CDR1 MNHEY, CDR2 SMNVEV (reference sequence). With V trimmed by 8 bases and J by 8 bases, 15 bases remained unmatched. CDR3 bases: TGTGCCAGCGGCATTTGGCGGGAGAGAAGGCATGAGCAGTTCTTC. Translating gives CASGIWRERRHEQFF.

This clonotype has ten or more counts. The chain joins TRBV5-8 to TRBJ2-3; D tentatively reads TRBD1 or TRBD2 (6 bases each). The CDR3 consists of 15 residues. Trimming stripped 1 base from V and 7 bases from J, with 16 bases between. Germline V lookup: CDR1 SGHTS, CDR2 YDEGEE. The CDR3 sequence is CASSLSGGLRYTQYF. The DNA of the CDR3 is TGTGCCAGCAGCTTGTCCGGGGGCCTCCGCTATACGCAGTATTTT.

This clonotype was seen at least ten times. V and J are TRBV7-8 and TRBJ2-1; weak D call: TRBD2 (5 bases). Trimming left V 4 bases short and J 3 bases short, with 16 bases between. The CDR3 covers 16 residues. Per the germline V gene, CDR1 is SGHVS and CDR2 is FQNEAQ. CDR3 in amino acids: CASSSRRGYGYNEQFF. CDR3 DNA: TGTGCCAGCAGCTCCCGCCGGGGTTACGGCTACAATGAGCAGTTCTTC.

This clonotype has only a few counts. The chain links TRBV6-2 or TRBV6-3 to TRBJ1-5; D uncertain. The V and J ends lost 7 bases and 4 bases respectively, with 11 bases between them. The CDR3 consists of 13 residues. CDR1 is MNHEY, CDR2 SVGEGT, per germline. CDR3 in amino acids: CASIQSKNQPQHF. The DNA for the CDR3 is TGTGCCAGCATTCAGAGCAAAAATCAGCCCCAGCATTTT.